Presented here are 16 T cell receptor beta chains from one specimen sequenced in a study of blood T cell repertoires in COVID-19. This table comes from immunoSEQ multiplex PCR, and its TCRdb copy is limited to in-frame clones, with some not included. The sample consists of some 240,000 clones, over 75% of them appearing once. The specimen sequenced was peripheral blood. The receptor set was obtained from a woman in her 70s with COVID-19, enrolled during active disease.

With respect to this clone: Other DNA sequences from this sample encode an identical CDR3 as well. V usage is TRBV18 and J usage is TRBJ1-2; TRBD1 matches at 7 bases. V was clipped by 3 bases and J by 3 bases; unmatched bases: 1. Per the germline V gene, CDR1 is KGHSH and CDR2 is LQKENI. The CDR3 is made up of 13 amino acids. CDR3 amino acids: CASSPDRDYGYTF. CDR3 bases: TGTGCCAGCTCACCCGACAGGGACTATGGCTACACCTTC.

V usage is TRBV5-1 and J usage is TRBJ2-5, with D unclear. Trimming stripped 0 bases from V and 1 base from J, with 10 bases between. Germline lookup yields CDR1 SGHRS and CDR2 YFSETQ. The CDR3 consists of 15 residues. The CDR3 spells CASSLAMAVQETQYF. CDR3 bases: TGCGCCAGCAGCTTGGCCATGGCAGTCCAAGAGACCCAGTACTTC. Full variable domain (remainder filled in from reference TRBV5-1 and TRBJ2-5): KAGVTQTPRYLIKTRGQQVTLSCSPISGHRSVSWYQQTPGQGLQFLFEYFSETQRNKGNFPGRFSGRQFSNSRSEMNVSTLELGDSALYLCASSLAMAVQETQYFGPGTRLLVL.

The genes are TRBV24-1 and TRBJ1-2, with 9 nucleotides matching TRBD1. The CDR3 has 17 residues. After removal of 3 bases from V and 2 bases from J, the junction contained 9 bases not matched to a gene. Germline V gene lookup returns CDR1 KGHDR and CDR2 SFDVKD. The CDR3 spells CATSDPQGARGNYGYTF. For the CDR3, the DNA is TGTGCCACCAGTGATCCACAGGGGGCAAGGGGCAACTATGGCTACACCTTC.

This clone was observed a few times. This chain connects TRBV24-1 to TRBJ1-5; perhaps TRBD1 as D (6 bases). The germline V gene encodes CDR1 KGHDR and CDR2 SFDVKD. Between the trimmed V and J ends, which lost 2 bases and 3 bases, there was a span of 10 bases. The CDR3 runs 15 residues. The CDR3 region is CATSDWRQDNQPQHF. The CDR3 DNA follows: TGTGCCACCAGTGATTGGAGACAGGACAATCAGCCCCAGCATTTT.

The chain is built from TRBV7-2 and TRBJ2-3; tentatively, D is TRBD2 (5 bases). Germline CDR1 and CDR2: SGHTA and FQGNSA. This CDR3 is 15 amino acids long. V lost 2 bases and J lost 5, with 14 bases in between. CDR3 coding DNA: TGTGCCAGCAGCTTAAGCGGCATTGGAGTAGATACGCAGTATTTT. Its protein product is CASSLSGIGVDTQYF.

In this sample, this clone turned up once. The V call is TRBV18, the J call TRBJ1-1; D perhaps matches TRBD1 (5 bases). Germline V lookup: CDR1 KGHSH, CDR2 LQKENI. The CDR3 totals 13 residues. V lost 2 bases, J lost 4 bases, and 8 bases lay in between. The CDR3: CASSPLGPTEAFF. In nucleotides, the CDR3 is TGTGCCAGCTCACCATTGGGGCCCACTGAAGCTTTCTTT.

Of note for this clone: Other DNA variants within this sample encode the same CDR3. The chain is built from TRBV19 and TRBJ1-1; possible D gene TRBD1, 5 bases. The CDR3 loop spans 15 amino acids. V lost 4 bases, J lost 0 bases, and 12 bases lay in between. Germline CDR1 LNHDA, CDR2 SQIVND (reference sequence). The CDR3 sequence: CASSTPTELNTEAFF. In DNA, the CDR3 is TGTGCCAGTAGTACGCCGACAGAGCTGAACACTGAAGCTTTCTTT. Full variable domain (missing parts from reference TRBV19 and TRBJ1-1): DGGITQSPKYLFRKEGQNVTLSCEQNLNHDAMYWYRQDPGQGLRLIYYSQIVNDFQKGDIAEGYSVSREKKESFPLTVTSAQKNPTAFYLCASSTPTELNTEAFFGQGTRLTVV.

V and J are TRBV19 and TRBJ1-6; D is unresolved. Trimming removed 3 bases from V and 7 bases from J, with 13 bases in between. CDR3 size: 15 residues. Per the germline V gene, CDR1 is LNHDA and CDR2 is SQIVND (reference sequence). CDR3 DNA: TGTGCCAGTAGTATCGAGGAGACGGGGAATTCACCCCTCCACTTT. This sequence encodes CASSIEETGNSPLHF. Drawing the rest from reference TRBV19 and TRBJ1-6, the complete variable domain is DGGITQSPKYLFRKEGQNVTLSCEQNLNHDAMYWYRQDPGQGLRLIYYSQIVNDFQKGDIAEGYSVSREKKESFPLTVTSAQKNPTAFYLCASSIEETGNSPLHFGNGTRLTVT.

V gene TRBV2 combines with J gene TRBJ1-5, with 8 bases aligning to TRBD1. The junction had 9 bases not matched to a gene; V was cut back by 4 bases and J by 7 bases. The CDR3 is 15 residues long. Germline loops: CDR1 SNHLY, CDR2 FYNNEI. The DNA for the CDR3 is TGTGCCAGCAGTGGCAGGGGGCGGTCAGGACAGCCCCAGCATTTT. It codes for CASSGRGRSGQPQHF.

This chain uses TRBV27 with TRBJ2-1; a weak D match, TRBD1 (5 bases). Germline V gene data show CDR1 as MNHEY and CDR2 as SMNVEV (reference sequence). The ends were cut back, 6 bases at V and 0 bases at J, with 9 bases in the middle. This CDR3 contains 14 residues. The CDR3 DNA is TGTGCCAGCAGGGCAGGGATCTCCTACAATGAGCAGTTCTTC. Encoded protein: CASRAGISYNEQFF.

This clone occurred a few times. The gene calls are TRBV5-1 and TRBJ1-1, with D possibly being TRBD1 (6 bases). The CDR3 has 14 amino acids. V gave up 0 bases and J gave up 0 bases, with 6 bases separating them. Germline lookup yields CDR1 SGHRS and CDR2 YFSETQ. This CDR3 reads CASSLGQVNTEAFF. CDR3 DNA: TGCGCCAGCAGCTTGGGACAGGTGAACACTGAAGCTTTCTTT.

The J gene is TRBJ1-5, the V gene TRBV5-1; 9 bases are shared with TRBD1. V was pared by 3 bases and J by 3 bases, with 1 base of the junction left unmatched. The CDR3 has 14 amino acids. Germline V gives CDR1 SGHRS, CDR2 YFSETQ. CDR3 loop: CASSWTGANQPQHF. Here the CDR3 DNA reads TGCGCCAGCAGCTGGACAGGGGCCAATCAGCCCCAGCATTTT. Full variable domain (remainder filled in from reference TRBV5-1 and TRBJ1-5): KAGVTQTPRYLIKTRGQQVTLSCSPISGHRSVSWYQQTPGQGLQFLFEYFSETQRNKGNFPGRFSGRQFSNSRSEMNVSTLELGDSALYLCASSWTGANQPQHFGDGTRLSIL.

This clone was counted once. The chain uses TRBV9 and TRBJ2-7, with a tentative D call TRBD2 (6 bases). This CDR3 spans 15 amino acids. With 4 bases removed from V and 0 bases from J, the gap between germline ends came to 14 bases. CDR1 is SGDLS, CDR2 YYNGEE, per germline. CDR3 nucleotides: TGTGCCAGCAGCCCTTTAGCGGAAAGCTCCTACGAGCAGTACTTC. Residues: CASSPLAESSYEQYF.

The gene calls are TRBV6-4 and TRBJ1-6, with D possibly matching TRBD1 (5 bases). This CDR3 is built from 13 residues. The germline V gene has CDR1 MRHNA and CDR2 SNTAGT. Trimming took 4 bases from V and 7 from J, leaving 8 bases between them. The CDR3, as DNA: TGTGCCAGCAGTGGACAGCCGAATTCACCCCTCCACTTT. The encoded protein is CASSGQPNSPLHF.

The rearrangement links TRBV24-1 to TRBJ1-5; 7 bases line up with TRBD1. The CDR3 runs to 16 residues. The V segment lost 2 bases and the J segment 3 bases; nucleotides outside the gene matches: 6. Germline CDR1 is KGHDR and CDR2 is SFDVKD. The CDR3: CATSDSQTGHNQPQHF. The CDR3 DNA is TGTGCCACCAGTGATTCCCAGACAGGGCACAATCAGCCCCAGCATTTT.

This clone appeared a single time. This rearrangement joins TRBV15 to TRBJ2-3; no clear D gene. Germline CDR1 reads LNHNV; CDR2 reads YYDKDF (reference sequence). V was cut by 7 bases and J by 2 bases, with 19 bases left in between. The CDR3 covers 16 residues. The CDR3 region has the DNA TGTGCCACCACCACTCTGGCAGAGAGGTTCACAGATACGCAGTATTTT. Translated: CATTTLAERFTDTQYF.